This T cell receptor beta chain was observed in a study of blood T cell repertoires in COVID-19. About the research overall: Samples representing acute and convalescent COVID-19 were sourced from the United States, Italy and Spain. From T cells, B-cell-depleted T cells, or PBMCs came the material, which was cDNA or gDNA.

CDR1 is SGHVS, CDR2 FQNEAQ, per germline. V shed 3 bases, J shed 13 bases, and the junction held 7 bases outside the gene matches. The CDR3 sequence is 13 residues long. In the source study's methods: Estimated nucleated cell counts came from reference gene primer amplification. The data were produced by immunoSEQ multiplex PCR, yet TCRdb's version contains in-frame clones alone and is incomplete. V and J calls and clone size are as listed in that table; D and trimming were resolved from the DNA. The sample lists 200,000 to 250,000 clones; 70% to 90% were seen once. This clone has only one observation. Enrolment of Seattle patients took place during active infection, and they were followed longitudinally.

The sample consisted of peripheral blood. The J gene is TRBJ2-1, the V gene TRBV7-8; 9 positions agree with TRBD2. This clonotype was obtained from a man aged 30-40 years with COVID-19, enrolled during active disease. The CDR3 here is CASSLREGLPQFF. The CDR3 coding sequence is TGTGCCAGCAGCTTGCGGGAGGGCCTCCCACAGTTCTTC.